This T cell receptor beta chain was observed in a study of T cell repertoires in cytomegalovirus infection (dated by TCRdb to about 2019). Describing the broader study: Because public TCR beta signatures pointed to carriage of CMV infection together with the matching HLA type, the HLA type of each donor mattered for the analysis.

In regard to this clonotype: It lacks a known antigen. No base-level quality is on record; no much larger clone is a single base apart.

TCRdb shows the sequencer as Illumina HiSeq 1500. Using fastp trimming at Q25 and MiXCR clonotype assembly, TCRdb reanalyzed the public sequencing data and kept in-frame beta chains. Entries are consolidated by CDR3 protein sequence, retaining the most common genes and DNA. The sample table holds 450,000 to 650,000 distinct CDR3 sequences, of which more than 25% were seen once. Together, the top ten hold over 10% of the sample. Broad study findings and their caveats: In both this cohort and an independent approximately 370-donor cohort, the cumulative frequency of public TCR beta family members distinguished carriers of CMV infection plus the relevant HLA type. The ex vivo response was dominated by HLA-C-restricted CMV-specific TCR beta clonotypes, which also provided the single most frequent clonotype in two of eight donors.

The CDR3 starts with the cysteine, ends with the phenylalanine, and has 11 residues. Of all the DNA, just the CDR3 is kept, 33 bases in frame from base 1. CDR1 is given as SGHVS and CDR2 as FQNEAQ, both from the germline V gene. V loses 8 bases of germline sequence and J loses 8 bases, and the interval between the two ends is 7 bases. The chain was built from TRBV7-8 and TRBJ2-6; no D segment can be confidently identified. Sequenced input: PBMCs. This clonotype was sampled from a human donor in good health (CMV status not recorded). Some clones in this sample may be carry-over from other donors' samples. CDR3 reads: CASFGTNVLTF. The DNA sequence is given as TGTGCCAGCTTTGGAACCAACGTCCTGACTTTC.